This is a list of T cell receptor beta chains from one sample in a study of metastatic and nonmetastatic thyroid tumors. From the PCR reads, TCRdb re-called clones with MiXCR. The sample gives around 40,000 clones, 17% of which show up once; 5% to 8% is in the top ten. Input material: blood. Receptor source: a male donor with papillary thyroid cancer or a benign thyroid nodule (not recorded which). Some clones in this sample may be carry-over from other donors' samples. Each CDR3 is given with its conserved first and last residue. A D gene is named only where the DNA matches it firmly. Expanded clones are given a class, and other clones once, few, many or no size at all.

d_call	v_call	clone_size	j_call	cdr3_aa	cdr3_nt
TRBD1	TRBV10-3	many	TRBJ1-1	CAIRSDRVSDTEAFF	TGTGCCATCAGATCCGACAGGGTGAGTGACACTGAAGCTTTCTTT
TRBD1	TRBV7-2	-	TRBJ1-5	CASSADRGQPQHF	TGTGCCAGCAGCGCGGACAGGGGCCAGCCCCAGCATTTT
-	TRBV5-1	many	TRBJ1-3	CASRRGWGSGGNTIYF	TGCGCCAGCAGACGTGGTTGGGGATCGGGTGGAAACACCATATATTTT
TRBD2	TRBV6-1	many	TRBJ2-5	CASSSGGAGKETQYF	TGTGCCAGCAGTTCCGGGGGGGCAGGGAAGGAGACCCAGTACTTC
TRBD1	TRBV6-4	-	TRBJ1-4	CASSDGTGGSATNEKLFF	TGTGCCAGCAGTGACGGGACAGGGGGGTCTGCAACTAATGAAAAACTGTTTTTT
TRBD2	TRBV6-4	many	TRBJ2-1	CASSDSGLAGYNEQFF	TGTGCCAGCAGTGACTCGGGACTAGCGGGGTACAATGAGCAGTTCTTC
-	TRBV7-2	-	TRBJ2-7	CASSLGRVCYDQYF	TGTGCCAGCAGCTTAGGAAGGGTCTGCTATGATCAGTACTTC
-	TRBV4-1	many	TRBJ1-3	CASSQDRVGGRGNTIYF	TGCGCCAGCAGCCAAGATCGTGTCGGGGGTAGAGGAAACACCATATATTTT
-	TRBV6-5	many	TRBJ1-1	CASSYDLTGGYTEAFF	TGTGCCAGCAGTTACGATTTGACCGGGGGCTACACTGAAGCTTTCTTT
TRBD2	TRBV29-1	many	TRBJ2-1	CSVPSGRTYNEQFF	TGCAGCGTCCCTAGCGGGAGAACCTACAATGAGCAGTTCTTC
-	TRBV6-2/TRBV6-3	few	TRBJ2-7	CASSYLGISYEQYF	TGTGCCAGCAGTTACCTGGGGATCTCCTACGAGCAGTACTTC
-	TRBV7-8	-	TRBJ2-7	CASSLVEWHEQYF	TGTGCCAGCAGTTTAGTAGAGTGGCACGAGCAGTACTTC
-	TRBV10-2	-	TRBJ2-1	CASSGARNRGHNEQFF	TGCGCCAGCAGTGGGGCAAGGAATAGAGGACACAATGAGCAGTTCTTC